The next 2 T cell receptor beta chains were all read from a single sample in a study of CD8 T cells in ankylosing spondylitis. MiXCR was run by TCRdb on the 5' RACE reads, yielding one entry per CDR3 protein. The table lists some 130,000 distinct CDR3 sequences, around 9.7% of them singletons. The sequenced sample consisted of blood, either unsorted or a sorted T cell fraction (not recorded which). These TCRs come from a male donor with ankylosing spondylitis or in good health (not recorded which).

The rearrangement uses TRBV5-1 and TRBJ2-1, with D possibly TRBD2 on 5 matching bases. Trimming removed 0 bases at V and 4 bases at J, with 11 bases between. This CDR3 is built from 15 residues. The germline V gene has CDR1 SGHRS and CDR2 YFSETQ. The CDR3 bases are TGCGCCAGCAGCTTGGGCGAAACTAGGTACAATGAGCAGTTCTTC. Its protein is CASSLGETRYNEQFF.

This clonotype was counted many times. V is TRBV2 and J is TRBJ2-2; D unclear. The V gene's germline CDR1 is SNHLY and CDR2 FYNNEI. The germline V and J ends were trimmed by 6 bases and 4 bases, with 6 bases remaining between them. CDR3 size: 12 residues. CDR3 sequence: CASSSTTGELFF. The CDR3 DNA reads TGTGCCAGCAGCTCTACCACCGGGGAGCTGTTTTTT. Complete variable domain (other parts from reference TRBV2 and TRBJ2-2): EPEVTQTPSHQVTQMGQEVILRCVPISNHLYFYWYRQILGQKVEFLVSFYNNEISEKSEIFDDQFSVERPDGSNFTLKIRSTKLEDSAMYFCASSSTTGELFFGEGSRLTVL.